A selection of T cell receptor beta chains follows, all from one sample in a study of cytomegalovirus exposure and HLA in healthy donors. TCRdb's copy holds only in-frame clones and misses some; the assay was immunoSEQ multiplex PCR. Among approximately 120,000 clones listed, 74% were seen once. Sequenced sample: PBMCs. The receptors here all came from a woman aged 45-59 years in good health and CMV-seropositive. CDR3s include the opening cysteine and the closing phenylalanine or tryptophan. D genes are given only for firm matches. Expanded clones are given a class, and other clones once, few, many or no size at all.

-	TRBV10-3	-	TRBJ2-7	TGTGCCATCAGCCCCCAGGACTACGAGCAGTACTTC	CAISPQDYEQYF
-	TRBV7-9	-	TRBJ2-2	TGTTCCAGCAGCTGGGTGGTGGAACAGGTGAACACCGGGGAGCTGTTTTTT	CSSSWVVEQVNTGELFF
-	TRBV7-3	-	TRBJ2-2	TGTGCCAGCAGCTACGGCCCACGAGGAGGGAACACCGGGGAGCTGTTTTTT	CASSYGPRGGNTGELFF
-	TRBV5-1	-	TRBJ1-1	TGCGCCAGCAGCTTGACAGGAGAGAACACTGAAGCTTTCTTT	CASSLTGENTEAFF
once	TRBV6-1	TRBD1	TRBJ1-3	TGTGCCAGCAGCCCGGGACAGGGGACTGGAAACACCATATATTTT	CASSPGQGTGNTIYF
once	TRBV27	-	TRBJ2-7	TGTGCCAGCAGTTTGGGAGGATCCTACGAGCAGTACTTC	CASSLGGSYEQYF
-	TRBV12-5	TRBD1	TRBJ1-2	TGTGCTAGTGGTACCGATAGGACAGGGGGCACTCGAGGCTACACCTTC	CASGTDRTGGTRGYTF
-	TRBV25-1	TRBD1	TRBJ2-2	TGTGCCAGCAGGACCGGGACAGGGTATGGCGGGGAGCTGTTTTTT	CASRTGTGYGGELFF
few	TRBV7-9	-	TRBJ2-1	TGTGCCAGCAGCTTAGACAGGCGATATGAGCAGTTCTTC	CASSLDRRYEQFF
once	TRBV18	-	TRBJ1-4	TGTGCCAGCTCACCACCGCAGGGTCCAACTAATGAAAAACTGTTTTTT	CASSPPQGPTNEKLFF
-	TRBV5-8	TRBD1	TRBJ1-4	TGTGCCAGCAGCTTCTGGACAGGGGTGGTTACTAATGAAAAACTGTTTTTT	CASSFWTGVVTNEKLFF
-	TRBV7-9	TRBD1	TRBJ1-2	TGTGCCAGCAGCTTACACGACAGGGGTCCCAACTATGGCTACACCTTC	CASSLHDRGPNYGYTF
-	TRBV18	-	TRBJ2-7	TGTGCCAGCTCACCTCTCTCCGGGGAGGTTGGACAGCAGTACTTC	CASSPLSGEVGQQYF
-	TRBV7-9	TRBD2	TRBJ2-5	TGTGCCAGCAGCGCCCGTAGCGCCCTCGGGACTACCGCGCGGACCCAGTACTTC	CASSARSALGTTARTQYF
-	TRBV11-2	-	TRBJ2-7	TGTGCCAGCAGCCTTTCCTTCGTAGGGGGGGCATACGAGCAGTACTTC	CASSLSFVGGAYEQYF
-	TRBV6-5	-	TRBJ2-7	TGTGCCAGCAGTAGACGTACAGGAACCGAGCAGTACTTC	CASSRRTGTEQYF
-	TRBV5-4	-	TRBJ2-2	TGTGCCAGCAGCGGAAAAGAGCGGCAATTCACCGGGGAGCTGTTTTTT	CASSGKERQFTGELFF
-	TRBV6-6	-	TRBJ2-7	TGTGCCAGCAGTTACTCGGATTGGCAGGGTTACGAGCAGTACTTC	CASSYSDWQGYEQYF
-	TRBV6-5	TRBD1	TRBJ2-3	TGTGCCAGCAGGAGGGACAGGGGATTCGGTACGCAGTATTTT	CASRRDRGFGTQYF
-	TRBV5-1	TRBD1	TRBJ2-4	TGCGCCAGCAGCCCGACAGGGGGTAAAAACATTCAGTACTTC	CASSPTGGKNIQYF
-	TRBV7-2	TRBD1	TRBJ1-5	TGTGCCAGCAGCTTTGACAGGGGGCGAGAACAGCCCCAGCATTTT	CASSFDRGREQPQHF
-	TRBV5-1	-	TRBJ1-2	TGCGCCAGCAGCTTGACCCCAGCGGGGAATGGCTACACCTTC	CASSLTPAGNGYTF
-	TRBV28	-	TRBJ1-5	TGTGCCAGCAGTTTAGGTACAGGGAATCAGCCCCAGCATTTT	CASSLGTGNQPQHF
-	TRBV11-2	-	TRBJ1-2	TGTGCCAGCAGCTTAACAGACAACTATGGCTACACCTTC	CASSLTDNYGYTF
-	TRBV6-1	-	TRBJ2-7	TGTGCCAGCAGTGAAAGGGGGACGTCCGAGCAGTACTTC	CASSERGTSEQYF
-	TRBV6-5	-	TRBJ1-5	TGTGCCAGCAGTTACGGGGAGAATCAGCCCCAGCATTTT	CASSYGENQPQHF
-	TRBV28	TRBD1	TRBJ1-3	TGTGCCAGCAGTTCCCAGGGGGCTGGAAACACCATATATTTT	CASSSQGAGNTIYF
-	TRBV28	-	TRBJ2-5	TGTGCCAGCAGTAAGCTGGAGACCCAGTACTTC	CASSKLETQYF
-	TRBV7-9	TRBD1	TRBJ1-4	TGTGCCAGCAGCCCTCAGGGGGGAACTAATGAAAAACTGTTTTTT	CASSPQGGTNEKLFF
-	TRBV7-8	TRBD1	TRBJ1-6	TGTGCCAGCAGCTCGGACAGGGGGGAATATTCACCCCTCCACTTT	CASSSDRGEYSPLHF
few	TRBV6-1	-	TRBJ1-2	TGTGCCAGCAGTGACGGGAACTATGGCTACACCTTC	CASSDGNYGYTF
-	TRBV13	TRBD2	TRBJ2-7	TGTGCCAGCAGCCCGAGACTAGCGGGGGGTTCCTACGAGCAGTACTTC	CASSPRLAGGSYEQYF
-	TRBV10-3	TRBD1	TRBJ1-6	TGTGCCATCAGGACGGACAGGGTTAATTCACCCCTCCACTTT	CAIRTDRVNSPLHF
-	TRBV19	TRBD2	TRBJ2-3	TGTGCCAGTAGTATCGGGACGGGACTAGTAACAGATACGCAGTATTTT	CASSIGTGLVTDTQYF
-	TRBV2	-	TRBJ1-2	TGTGCCAGCAGCCCCGAGAGGGGGATCAACTATGGCTACACCTTC	CASSPERGINYGYTF
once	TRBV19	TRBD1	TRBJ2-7	TGTGCCAGTAGTGACGGACAGGGGCTTATCGAGCAGTACTTC	CASSDGQGLIEQYF
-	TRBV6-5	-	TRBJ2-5	TGTGCCAGCAGCCGATCAGGGGGGAGCCAAGAGACCCAGTACTTC	CASSRSGGSQETQYF
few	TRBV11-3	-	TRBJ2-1	TGTGCCAGCAGCTCTGGGGCTTCGGGCGATGAGCAGTTCTTC	CASSSGASGDEQFF
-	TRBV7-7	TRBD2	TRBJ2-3	TGTGCCAGCAGCTTAGGGACTAGCCTCACAGATACGCAGTATTTT	CASSLGTSLTDTQYF
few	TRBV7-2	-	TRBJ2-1	TGTGCCAGCAGCTTAGATTGGACAGCCTACAATGAGCAGTTCTTC	CASSLDWTAYNEQFF
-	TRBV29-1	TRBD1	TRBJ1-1	TGCAGCGTCGATGAAGTCGACAGGGGGCAAGCTTTCTTT	CSVDEVDRGQAFF